Sequencing of this T cell receptor (beta chain) was carried out in a study of shared clonotypes between healthy human individuals. Regarding the study as a whole: Even with large depth, rarefaction showed that sorted-subset sequencing was incomplete.

About this clone itself: Its specificity is unknown. Other DNA sequences in the sample encode the same CDR3.

Only in-frame clones appear in the TCRdb table, and some are missing; sequencing was by immunoSEQ multiplex PCR. The data hold approximately 1,500,000 clones, with approximately 98% observed a single time. The source is a man aged 25-45 years in good health. Sequencing input: naive CD4+ T cells sorted from blood. Subset indicated: CD45RA+ positively selected.

CDR3 residues: CASSPRGGTDTQYF. The DNA of the CDR3 is TGTGCCAGCTCACCGAGAGGGGGCACAGATACGCAGTATTTT. The chain recombines TRBV18 with TRBJ2-3; the D call may be TRBD1 or TRBD2 (5 bases each). CDR1 is KGHSH and CDR2 is LQKENI in the germline V gene. The CDR3 sequence is 14 residues long. Trimming shortened V by 3 bases and J by 1 base, and 8 bases separated the two germline ends.